The present entry profiles one T cell receptor beta chain with its context. This record belongs to a study of blood T cell repertoires in COVID-19. Study-wide background: Material from acute and convalescent COVID-19 was sourced from the United States, Italy and Spain. The cDNA or gDNA used as material had been derived from T cells, B-cell-depleted T cells, or PBMCs.

This CDR3 spans 15 amino acids. The J segment lost 7 bases and the V segment lost 1 base, leaving 8 bases of the junction unmatched. CDR1 and CDR2 from the germline V gene are SGHDN and FVKESK. TCRdb's table, derived via immunoSEQ multiplex PCR, lists solely in-frame clones and lacks some. The sample yields some 95,000 clones, roughly 75% seen once. The sample taken for sequencing was peripheral blood. The source is a man aged 50 or older who had recovered from COVID-19. The genes are TRBV14 and TRBJ2-7; 9 bases are shared with TRBD1. The CDR3 sequence: CASSQVTTGGSEQYF. CDR3 DNA sequence: TGTGCCAGCAGCCAAGTAACGACAGGGGGTTCTGAGCAGTACTTC.